This entry concerns a single TCR beta chain. A much larger clone differs from this one at a single base, so this may be a read error. These data belong to a study of CD4 and CD8 cells across lung adenocarcinoma regions. Localized lung adenocarcinoma, a non-small cell lung cancer, affected the donors. Via MiXCR, TCRdb re-called the PCR reads, giving one row per CDR3 protein. The profile shows about 25,000 distinct CDR3 sequences, around half of them singletons. V lost 9 bases and J lost 10, with 13 bases in between. The CDR3 length is 11 residues. Per the germline V gene, CDR1 is MNHNS and CDR2 is SASEGT.

The sequence derives from a male donor with lung adenocarcinoma. The CD4 and CD8 labels of this study may be unreliable. The chain recombines TRBV6-1 with TRBJ2-1; D possibly corresponds to TRBD2 (6 bases). The sample was CD8+ T cells from the center of a lung tumor. CDR3 region: CASYGGGEQFF. CDR3 coding DNA: TGTGCCAGTTACGGGGGAGGCGAGCAGTTCTTC.